A single TCR beta chain is shown here with its context. This entry comes from a study of T cell changes during pregnancy in multiple sclerosis. TCRdb keeps only in-frame clones here, not all; method: immunoSEQ multiplex PCR. Found here are 30,000 or so clones, under 95% of them singletons; the top ten hold around 6.2%. The sample was CD8+ T cells from peripheral blood mononuclear cells, taken before pregnancy. This clonotype originated in a female donor with multiple sclerosis, enrolled in a pregnancy study.

As DNA, the CDR3 is TGTGCCAGCAGCTTAGATGGGAGTCCTAACTATGGCTACACCTTC. Translated: CASSLDGSPNYGYTF. This chain joins TRBV7-9 and TRBJ1-2; D is unclear. Germline values: CDR1 SEHNR, CDR2 FQNEAQ (reference sequence). V lost 1 base, J lost 0 bases, and 9 bases lay in between. The CDR3 has 15 residues.